What follows are 20 T cell receptor beta chains derived from one specimen sequenced in a study of T cells expressing NK-cell markers. TCRdb reprocessed the 5' RACE reads and reports one entry per CDR3 protein, with no DNA. This sample's table has roughly 430,000 distinct CDR3 sequences. The sequencing input was blood T cells: a sorted CD56 or NKG2C T cell subset, CD4+ or CD8+ T cells, or bulk PBMC T cells (not recorded which). The origin of the receptors is a woman aged 18 to 75 in good health.

The chain joins TRBV5-8 to TRBJ2-1. Germline loops: CDR1 SGHTS, CDR2 YDEGEE. The CDR3 spans 12 residues. The CDR3 region is CASSPDWDEQFF.

This chain connects TRBV5-4 to TRBJ2-1; TCRdb's assignment of TRBD2 cannot be checked, as there is no DNA. The CDR3 runs 16 residues. Per the germline V gene, CDR1 is SGHNT and CDR2 is YYREEE (reference sequence). The CDR3 region is CASSLEGLAGLGEQFF.

J is TRBJ2-3 and V is TRBV7-2; the D call of TRBD2 rests on TCRdb alone, since no DNA is present to check it. The CDR3 extends over 15 amino acids. In germline, CDR1 is SGHTA, CDR2 FQGNSA. CDR3 residues: CASSLVGLAGDTQYF.

This chain links TRBV7-2 with TRBJ2-2. Germline V lookup: CDR1 SGHTA, CDR2 FQGNSA. The CDR3 has 15 residues. CDR3 residues: CASSLAVLGSGELFF.

The V call is TRBV10-3, the J call TRBJ2-3. CDR1 ENHRY and CDR2 SYGVKD come from the germline V gene. CDR3 size: 13 residues. CDR3 protein: CAISVTTTDTQYF.

The chain joins TRBV18 to TRBJ1-5. The CDR3 sequence is 15 residues long. CDR1 and CDR2 (germline): KGHSH, LQKENI. CDR3 loop: CASSDTSYSNQPQHF.

This chain links TRBV6-2 or TRBV6-3 with TRBJ2-1; with no DNA, the TCRdb D assignment of TRBD1 cannot be verified. The CDR3 extends over 15 amino acids. Per the germline V gene, CDR1 is MNHEY and CDR2 is SVGEGT. This CDR3 reads CASRNPGATYNEQFF.

The chain is built from TRBV29-1 and TRBJ2-3; TCRdb returns TRBD1, unconfirmable since there is no DNA. CDR1 is SQVTM, CDR2 ANQGSEA, per germline. This CDR3 region has 12 residues. The chain's CDR3 is CSEDRAGDTQYF.

The chain carries TRBV18 and TRBJ2-3; the TRBD1 assignment by TCRdb is unverifiable without DNA. CDR3 length equals 14 residues. Germline lookup yields CDR1 KGHSH and CDR2 LQKENI. CDR3 residues: CASSPGQGTDTQYF. Filled out from reference TRBV18 and TRBJ2-3, the complete variable domain reads NAGVMQNPRHLVRRRGQEARLRCSPMKGHSHVYWYRQLPEEGLKFMVYLQKENIIDESGMPKERFSAEFPKEGPSILRIQQVVRGDSAAYFCASSPGQGTDTQYFGPGTRLTVL.

The genes are TRBV7-3 and TRBJ2-5. Germline CDR1 is SGHTA and CDR2 is FQGTGA. The CDR3 consists of 13 residues. The CDR3 spells CASSFQGSETQYF.

The chain links TRBV3-1 to TRBJ1-1; TCRdb designates TRBD1, a call that cannot be tested without DNA. Germline V gene data show CDR1 as LGHDT and CDR2 as YNNKEL (reference sequence). This CDR3 has 14 residues. CDR3 residues: CASSRLGQHMGHFF.

The rearrangement joins TRBV7-2 to TRBJ2-5; TCRdb's D call of TRBD1 is untestable without DNA. CDR3 length: 15 residues. CDR1 is SGHTA and CDR2 is FQGNSA in the germline V gene. The CDR3 is CASSLGVGGGKTQYF.

The chain recombines TRBV20-1 with TRBJ1-2; the TCRdb call, TRBD1, lacks DNA for checking. The length of the CDR3 is 14 residues. Germline loops: CDR1 DFQATT, CDR2 SNEGSKA (reference sequence). CDR3 sequence: CSARSPLSLYGYTF.

The rearrangement uses TRBV5-1 and TRBJ2-1; the D call from TCRdb, TRBD2, cannot be confirmed without DNA. The CDR3 contains 15 residues. Germline V gene data show CDR1 as SGHRS and CDR2 as YFSETQ. The CDR3 loop reads CASSPAGGSGNEQFF.

The chain couples TRBV20-1 to TRBJ1-1. The germline gives CDR1 DFQATT, CDR2 SNEGSKA (reference sequence). The CDR3 runs to 13 residues. This CDR3 reads CSARQLLNTEAFF.

This sequence joins TRBV7-6 and TRBJ1-1. The CDR3 is made up of 14 amino acids. Germline V gene sequence: CDR1 SGHVS, CDR2 FNYEAQ. CDR3 amino acids: CASSRTALGTEAFF.

The chain combines TRBV7-2 with TRBJ2-1; TCRdb picks TRBD1, but there is no DNA to check that call. Germline V lookup: CDR1 SGHTA, CDR2 FQGNSA. The CDR3 loop spans 12 amino acids. The CDR3 sequence is CASRPQAGDWIF.

The chain uses TRBV7-2 and TRBJ1-5; the TCRdb D gene call, TRBD1, has no DNA to confirm it. This CDR3 region has 15 residues. In germline, CDR1 is SGHTA, CDR2 FQGNSA. The CDR3 loop reads CASSPTGGDGQPQHF.

The chain combines TRBV6-1 with TRBJ1-1; TCRdb's D gene call, TRBD1, goes unchecked for lack of DNA. Germline-derived CDR1 and CDR2 are MNHNS and SASEGT. The CDR3 runs to 14 residues. The CDR3 is CASGDREANTEAFF.

The CDR3 protein is CASLSGQGVSTDTQYF. This rearrangement joins TRBV2 to TRBJ2-3; the D gene TCRdb calls, TRBD1, cannot be checked with no DNA. Germline V gene lookup returns CDR1 SNHLY and CDR2 FYNNEI. The CDR3 covers 16 residues.